This T cell receptor beta chain was captured in a study of T cell responses to AZD1222 COVID-19 vaccine. Study conclusions and caveats: Of the AZD1222 recipients, only five or six were seropositive at baseline.

Repertoires were generated with immunoSEQ multiplex PCR, while TCRdb's copy carries only in-frame clones and drops some. The table records approximately 140,000 clones, about nine tenths of them present only once. Deletions cut 3 bases from V and 5 bases from J, with 14 bases between. This CDR3 comprises 15 residues. Germline values: CDR1 KGHSH, CDR2 LQKENI. The sample holds one count of this clone. The antigen is unknown. This receptor was obtained from an adult in good health. The sequences come from peripheral blood, collected on day 0 of MenACWY control vaccination. The chain links TRBV18 to TRBJ2-1; D unclear. CDR3: CASSPRHPPNNEQFF. The CDR3 nucleotides are TGTGCCAGCTCACCTCGGCACCCTCCTAACAATGAGCAGTTCTTC.